This TCR beta chain was identified during a study of patients and donors after allogeneic stem cell transplantation. CDR1 and CDR2 (germline): DFQATT, SNEGSKA (reference sequence). The CDR3 has 16 residues. Trimming removed 1 base from V and 1 base from J, with 14 bases in between. TCRdb ran MiXCR on the RT-PCR reads and lists one entry per CDR3 protein. Found here are roughly 880,000 distinct CDR3 sequences, under 20% of them singletons; the top ten hold approximately 5.9%. The clonotype was recovered from a human donor who was either an allogeneic HSCT recipient or a stem cell or donor lymphocyte infusion donor (not recorded which). It is not recorded whose cells these are; they may come from a transplant donor. The rearrangement uses TRBV20-1 and TRBJ1-5; weak D call: TRBD1 (5 bases). Sequences were obtained from blood, either unsorted or a sorted T cell fraction (not recorded which). Here the CDR3 DNA reads TGCAGTGCTAGAGTCGCCGGGGCGTCGAGCAATCAGCCCCAGCATTTT. Encoded protein: CSARVAGASSNQPQHF.